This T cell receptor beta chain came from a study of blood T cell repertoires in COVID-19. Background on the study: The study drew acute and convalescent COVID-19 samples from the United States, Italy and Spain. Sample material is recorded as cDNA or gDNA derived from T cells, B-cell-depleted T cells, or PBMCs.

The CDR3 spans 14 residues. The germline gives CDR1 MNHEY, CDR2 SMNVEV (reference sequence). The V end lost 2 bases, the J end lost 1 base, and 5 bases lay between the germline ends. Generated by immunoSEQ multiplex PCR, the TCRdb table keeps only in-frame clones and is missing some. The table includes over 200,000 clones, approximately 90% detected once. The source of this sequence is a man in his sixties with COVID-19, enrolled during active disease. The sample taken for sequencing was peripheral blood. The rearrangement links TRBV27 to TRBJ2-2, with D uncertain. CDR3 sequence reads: CASSLGRNTGELFF. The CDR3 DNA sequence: TGTGCCAGCAGTTTAGGCCGGAACACCGGGGAGCTGTTTTTT.